These 21 T cell receptor beta chains share one sample of origin, sequenced in a study of cytomegalovirus exposure and HLA in healthy donors. Method: immunoSEQ multiplex PCR; TCRdb's copy keeps in-frame clones and lacks some. The sample has 110,000 or so clones, about 82% seen once. The material sequenced was PBMCs. These receptors came from a man aged 18 to 35 in good health and CMV-seronegative.

The genes are TRBV11-2 and TRBJ1-2, with D perhaps TRBD1 (6 bases). CDR3 size: 16 residues. The germline V gene encodes CDR1 SGHAT and CDR2 FQNNGV. Trimming removed 5 bases at V and 5 bases at J, with 21 bases between. The DNA of the CDR3 is TGTGCCAGCAGCCCCAGGACAGTCCGAAACCCTTATGGCTACACCTTC. As protein: CASSPRTVRNPYGYTF.

The chain employs TRBV19 and TRBJ2-7, with TRBD2 matching 7 bases. CDR1 and CDR2 from the germline V gene are LNHDA and SQIVND (reference sequence). The junction had 3 bases not matched to a gene; V was cut back by 0 bases and J by 7 bases. The CDR3 runs 13 residues. The CDR3 nucleotides are TGTGCCAGTAGTATAGACTGGACTAGTGAGCAGTACTTC. It encodes CASSIDWTSEQYF.

The genes are TRBV28 and TRBJ2-1, with 13 bases that match TRBD2. Germline V CDR1 and CDR2: MDHEN, SYDVKM. Unmatched junction bases numbered 10, after V lost 2 bases and J lost 9 bases. The CDR3 loop spans 17 amino acids. The CDR3 here is CASSLGTSGETGGEQFF. DNA for the CDR3: TGTGCCAGCAGTTTAGGGACTAGCGGGGAAACCGGGGGTGAGCAGTTCTTC. Variable domain in full (rest from reference TRBV28 and TRBJ2-1): DVKVTQSSRYLVKRTGEKVFLECVQDMDHENMFWYRQDPGLGLRLIYFSYDVKMKEKGDIPEGYSVSREKKERFSLILESASTNQTSMYLCASSLGTSGETGGEQFFGPGTRLTVL.

The rearrangement joins TRBV2 to TRBJ2-5; 10 positions match TRBD2. Per the germline V gene, CDR1 is SNHLY and CDR2 is FYNNEI. The trim removed 6 bases at V and 2 bases at J, leaving 6 bases unmatched. The CDR3 extends over 15 amino acids. The CDR3 is CASRPWTSGQETQYF. The CDR3 bases are TGTGCCAGCAGACCTTGGACTAGCGGACAAGAGACCCAGTACTTC.

J is TRBJ2-3 and V is TRBV2; 14 bases agree with TRBD2. The CDR3 runs 18 residues. J gave up 10 bases and V 1 base, and 13 bases lay outside the gene matches. The germline V gene encodes CDR1 SNHLY and CDR2 FYNNEI. The CDR3 bases are TGTGCCAGCAGTGAAGGGGGAATGACTAGCGGGGGGGCTTATCCGCAGTATTTT. It encodes CASSEGGMTSGGAYPQYF.

CDR3 bases: TGTGCCAGCAGTGCGTATGGACGTAGCGAGGGGGCTTTTGGAAACACCATATATTTT. This codes for CASSAYGRSEGAFGNTIYF. The chain uses TRBV6-1 and TRBJ1-3; 7 positions agree with TRBD1. Losses at the gene ends were 4 bases for V and 3 bases for J; bases not matched to a gene: 18. CDR1 and CDR2 from the germline V gene are MNHNS and SASEGT. The CDR3 contains 19 residues.

The chain is built from TRBV9 and TRBJ2-7, with D maybe TRBD2 (6 bases). The germline V gene encodes CDR1 SGDLS and CDR2 YYNGEE. There are 14 residues in the CDR3. Trimming left V 4 bases short and J 1 base short, with 12 bases between. CDR3 in amino acids: CASSLGGPSYEQYF. DNA for the CDR3: TGTGCCAGCAGCCTCGGAGGGCCTTCCTACGAGCAGTACTTC.

Details on this clone: Germline and junction disagree at one end, which may indicate a read error. The chain employs TRBV30 and TRBJ2-1; 7 bases match TRBD2. Germline V gene lookup returns CDR1 GTSNPN and CDR2 SVGIG (reference sequence). The CDR3 covers 16 residues. The CDR3 loop is CAWSVDKASGPLTRVF. In nucleotides, the CDR3 is TGTGCCTGGAGTGTAGATAAGGCTAGCGGACCCCTTACCCGGGTCTTC.

This chain links TRBV6-6 with TRBJ1-2; D may be TRBD1 (5 bases). The CDR3 runs to 13 residues. Germline CDR1 reads MNHNY; CDR2 reads SVGAGI (reference sequence). Trimming removed 6 bases at V and 4 bases at J, with 12 bases between. The chain's CDR3 is CASSQGRGYGYTF. CDR3 sequence (DNA): TGTGCCAGCAGCCAGGGTAGGGGCTATGGCTACACCTTC.

The gene calls are TRBV2 and TRBJ2-1; possibly TRBD2 for D (7 bases). Germline CDR1 SNHLY, CDR2 FYNNEI. The length of the CDR3 is 16 residues. V was trimmed by 5 bases and J by 7 bases, leaving 21 bases between them. The CDR3 here is CASSTFSGGPRNEQFF. The CDR3 coding sequence is TGTGCCAGCAGTACATTCTCCGGGGGGCCAAGGAATGAGCAGTTCTTC.

In this sample, this clone turned up once. J is TRBJ2-7 and V is TRBV19; D perhaps matches TRBD1 (5 bases). The CDR3 sequence is 12 residues long. Germline V gene data show CDR1 as LNHDA and CDR2 as SQIVND (reference sequence). The V gene lost 5 bases and the J gene lost 7 bases, with 12 bases spanning the gap. As DNA, the CDR3 is TGTGCCAGTAGTGCCTCAGGGTGGGAGCAGTACTTC. This encodes CASSASGWEQYF.

The rearrangement uses TRBV19 and TRBJ1-1; a weak D match, TRBD1 (6 bases). The CDR3 consists of 12 residues. Trimming cost V 6 bases and J 3 bases, with 8 bases left between them. Per the germline V gene, CDR1 is LNHDA and CDR2 is SQIVND (reference sequence). The CDR3 spells CASSPGDTEAFF. The CDR3 DNA follows: TGTGCCAGTAGCCCAGGGGACACTGAAGCTTTCTTT.

This clone was observed at least ten times. The V and J genes are TRBV6-1 and TRBJ1-5; no clear D gene. V lost 1 base to trimming and J lost 0 bases, with 7 bases between them. The CDR3 loop spans 15 amino acids. CDR1 MNHNS and CDR2 SASEGT come from the germline V gene. CDR3 DNA sequence: TGTGCCAGCAGTGAAGTGGCAGGTAGCAATCAGCCCCAGCATTTT. Translating it yields CASSEVAGSNQPQHF.

The CDR3 protein is CASSLRTVCSGNTIYF. In DNA form, the CDR3 reads TGCGCCAGCAGTCTAAGGACTGTCTGCTCTGGAAACACCATATATTTT. The chain joins TRBV23-1 to TRBJ1-3, with D unresolved. TRBV23-1 qualifies as an ORF whose function is uncertain. Trimming pared 4 bases from V and 0 bases from J, leaving 13 bases between. CDR3 length: 16 amino acids.

The sample holds a few counts of this clone. This sequence joins TRBV11-2 and TRBJ2-7; D remains ambiguous. There are 12 residues in the CDR3. The germline V and J ends were trimmed by 1 base and 5 bases, with 6 bases remaining between them. Germline V gene sequence: CDR1 SGHAT, CDR2 FQNNGV. The CDR3 region is CASSLAYHEQYF. The CDR3 DNA follows: TGTGCCAGCAGCTTAGCCTACCACGAGCAGTACTTC.

The genes are TRBV30 and TRBJ1-2, with 8 positions matching TRBD1. The junction had 3 bases not matched to a gene; V was cut back by 1 base and J by 2 bases. Germline V gene lookup returns CDR1 GTSNPN and CDR2 SVGIG (reference sequence). The CDR3 spans 14 residues. CDR3 residues: CAWSGTGRNYGYTF. Here the CDR3 DNA reads TGTGCCTGGAGTGGGACAGGGAGAAACTATGGCTACACCTTC. The complete variable domain, with remaining parts taken from reference TRBV30 and TRBJ1-2, reads SQTIHQWPATLVQPVGSPLSLECTVEGTSNPNLYWYRQAAGRGLQLLFYSVGIGQISSEVPQNLSASRPQDRQFILSSKKLLLSDSGFYLCAWSGTGRNYGYTFGSGTRLTVV.

This chain uses TRBV7-9 with TRBJ1-5; weak D call: TRBD1 (5 bases). The V gene lost 1 base and the J gene lost 9 bases, with 10 bases spanning the gap. Germline CDR1 and CDR2: SEHNR and FQNEAQ (reference sequence). The CDR3 has 13 residues. In nucleotides, the CDR3 is TGTGCCAGCAGCTTAGAATCAGGGTCGCCCCAGCATTTT. Its protein product is CASSLESGSPQHF.

This sequence joins TRBV18 and TRBJ1-5; no clear D. V lost 4 bases, J lost 3 bases, and 10 bases lay in between. CDR3 size: 14 residues. Looked up from germline, CDR1 is KGHSH and CDR2 is LQKENI. CDR3: CASSREAPNQPQHF. For the CDR3, the DNA is TGTGCCAGCTCACGGGAGGCTCCCAATCAGCCCCAGCATTTT.

The chain has TRBV7-9 and TRBJ2-1; 10 nucleotides match TRBD2. Germline loops: CDR1 SEHNR, CDR2 FQNEAQ (reference sequence). V was clipped by 1 base and J by 7 bases; unmatched bases: 10. The CDR3 totals 17 residues. CDR3 in DNA: TGTGCCAGCAGCTTAGGAAGCGGGGGGGCCGGGCGGAATGAGCAGTTCTTC. It specifies CASSLGSGGAGRNEQFF.

V gene TRBV5-1 combines with J gene TRBJ1-3; the D is unclear. CDR1 and CDR2 (germline): SGHRS, YFSETQ. The ends were cut back, 4 bases at V and 0 bases at J, with 14 bases in the middle. This CDR3 region has 16 residues. CDR3 residues: CASSGSPADSGNTIYF. The CDR3 DNA reads as TGCGCCAGCAGCGGAAGCCCGGCGGACTCTGGAAACACCATATATTTT.

J is TRBJ2-1 and V is TRBV18, with D possibly TRBD2 on 6 matching bases. Trimming stripped 2 bases from V and 0 bases from J, with 11 bases between. CDR3 length: 16 residues. The germline V gene has CDR1 KGHSH and CDR2 LQKENI. CDR3 bases: TGTGCCAGCTCACCAAAGGAGGGTAGCTCCTACAATGAGCAGTTCTTC. Translating gives CASSPKEGSSYNEQFF.